This TCR beta chain derives from a study of shared clonotypes between healthy human individuals. Findings of the study overall: Unshared clonotypes carried lower generation probabilities than those common to all four donors.

The assay was carried out at the deep level. Once extracted for a subset, genomic DNA was divided evenly among several immunoSEQ plates. This table comes from immunoSEQ multiplex PCR, and its TCRdb copy is limited to in-frame clones, with some not included. The repertoire holds roughly 2.2 million clones, with about nine tenths as singletons. Notes on this clone: The antigen is undetermined.

CD45RA-negative memory and CD45RA+ naive subsets were split from the CD4+ cells. V was clipped by 1 base and J by 8 bases, with 13 bases between them. Germline CDR1 SGDLS, CDR2 YYNGEE. The length of the CDR3 is 14 residues. Sequencing was performed on naive CD4+ T cells from PBMCs. The sample's subset: CD45RA+ positively selected. The TCR sequence derives from a man aged 18 to 30 in good health. Some clones in this sample may be carry-over from other donors' samples. The genes are TRBV9 and TRBJ2-1; possibly TRBD2 for D (5 bases). CDR3 DNA sequence: TGTGCCAGCAGCGTAACTACTAGGGCCGATGAGCAGTTCTTC. Amino acid sequence: CASSVTTRADEQFF.